A single sample is the source of the 20 T cell receptor beta chains below, sequenced in a study of CD8+ T cells in alopecia areata. RNA was isolated and reverse transcribed to cDNA, the sequencing template. Clones were read by immunoSEQ multiplex PCR, and TCRdb kept only the in-frame ones, dropping some. The sample contains more than 150,000 clones, roughly 46% of which appear only once. Treatment described: oral pan-JAK inhibitor, 5-10 mg twice daily. The source was CD8+ T cells sorted from blood, collected between weeks 51 and 54, from a patient treated with tofacitinib. The source of these receptors is a human donor with alopecia areata.

The V call is TRBV13, the J call TRBJ2-7, with D possibly being TRBD1 (5 bases). Looked up from germline, CDR1 is PRHDT and CDR2 is FYEKMQ (reference sequence). The CDR3 is 13 amino acids. V lost 4 bases to trimming and J lost 4 bases, with 11 bases between them. The DNA of the CDR3 is TGTGCCAGCAGCTCAATACAGGAATACGAGCAGTACTTC. This translates into CASSSIQEYEQYF.

The rearrangement joins TRBV25-1 to TRBJ2-7, with a possible D match to TRBD2 (5 bases). This CDR3 region has 14 residues. V shed 1 base and J shed 3 bases, with 10 bases lying between them. Germline V gene sequence: CDR1 MGHDK, CDR2 SYGVNS. CDR3 coding DNA: TGTGCCAGCAGTGAATCCGGGGAATTCTACGAGCAGTACTTC. This codes for CASSESGEFYEQYF.

The rearrangement joins TRBV10-3 to TRBJ1-6; TRBD1 agrees at 10 bases. Germline CDR1 reads ENHRY; CDR2 reads SYGVKD. The CDR3 covers 16 residues. Trimming removed 3 bases from V and 7 bases from J; junction bases left unmatched: 6. CDR3 DNA: TGTGCCATCAGTGATAATGTGGGACAGGGGAATTCACCCCTCCACTTT. Residues: CAISDNVGQGNSPLHF.

This chain uses TRBV4-3 with TRBJ2-7; 7 nucleotides match TRBD2. CDR1 and CDR2 (germline): LGHNA, YSLEER. Trimming removed 0 bases from V and 7 bases from J; junction bases left unmatched: 9. The CDR3 is made up of 15 amino acids. CDR3 region: CASSQDREGIGEQYF. In DNA form, the CDR3 reads TGCGCCAGCAGCCAAGACAGGGAGGGTATCGGGGAGCAGTACTTC.

The V gene is TRBV4-1, the J gene TRBJ1-5; D is unclear. The CDR3 length is 15 residues. Germline assignment: CDR1 MGHRA and CDR2 YSYEKL. With 1 base removed from V and 0 bases from J, the gap between germline ends came to 7 bases. In DNA, the CDR3 is TGCGCCAGCAGCCAAGCCGGTTATAGCAATCAGCCCCAGCATTTT. This codes for CASSQAGYSNQPQHF.

The table lists this clone with a few counts. The CDR3 DNA follows: TGCGCCAGCAGCTCCGAAGGGGGGGGCCCAGATGAGCAGTTCTTC. Protein sequence: CASSSEGGGPDEQFF. The chain is built from TRBV5-1 and TRBJ2-1; TRBD2 might be the D (7 bases). This CDR3 contains 15 residues. The V and J ends lost 3 bases and 8 bases respectively, with 18 bases between them. Germline CDR1 reads SGHRS; CDR2 reads YFSETQ. Full variable domain (remainder filled in from reference TRBV5-1 and TRBJ2-1): KAGVTQTPRYLIKTRGQQVTLSCSPISGHRSVSWYQQTPGQGLQFLFEYFSETQRNKGNFPGRFSGRQFSNSRSEMNVSTLELGDSALYLCASSSEGGGPDEQFFGPGTRLTVL.

This chain uses TRBV29-1 with TRBJ1-2; TRBD1 might be the D (5 bases). Per germline, CDR1 SQVTM and CDR2 ANQGSEA. The CDR3 runs to 15 residues. The germline V and J ends were trimmed by 0 bases and 3 bases, with 14 bases remaining between them. The CDR3 region is CSVEDPKGADYGYTF. The CDR3 DNA reads TGCAGCGTTGAAGATCCGAAAGGGGCTGACTATGGCTACACCTTC.

The chain uses TRBV9 and TRBJ1-2; tentative D call: TRBD1 (5 bases). V lost 0 bases and J 4 bases, leaving 13 bases between the germline ends. From germline, CDR1 is SGDLS and CDR2 YYNGEE. The CDR3 is made up of 15 amino acids. The CDR3 nucleotides are TGTGCCAGCAGCGTAGAGGTAGGGACGATCTATGGCTACACCTTC. Translating gives CASSVEVGTIYGYTF. Drawing the rest from reference TRBV9 and TRBJ1-2, the complete variable domain is DSGVTQTPKHLITATGQRVTLRCSPRSGDLSVYWYQQSLDQGLQFLIQYYNGEERAKGNILERFSAQQFPDLHSELNLSSLELGDSALYFCASSVEVGTIYGYTFGSGTRLTVV.

The chain couples TRBV6-1 to TRBJ2-5, with TRBD1 matching over 8 bases. V dropped 8 bases and J dropped 5; count of bases not matched to a gene: 7. The CDR3 consists of 13 residues. Germline-derived CDR1 and CDR2 are MNHNS and SASEGT. The CDR3 reads CASGQGVGETQYF. Written as DNA, the CDR3 is TGTGCCAGCGGACAGGGAGTGGGGGAGACCCAGTACTTC.

The chain uses TRBV7-8 and TRBJ2-3; 9 bases line up with TRBD1. This CDR3 has 14 amino acids. The V segment lost 5 bases and the J segment 7 bases; nucleotides outside the gene matches: 7. Germline V CDR1 and CDR2: SGHVS, FQNEAQ. CDR3: CASSPGTGWNTQYF. The CDR3 DNA reads as TGTGCCAGCAGCCCGGGGACAGGGTGGAATACGCAGTATTTT. Drawing the rest from reference TRBV7-8 and TRBJ2-3, the complete variable domain is GAGVSQSPRYKVAKRGQDVALRCDPISGHVSLFWYQQALGQGPEFLTYFQNEAQLDKSGLPSDRFFAERPEGSVSTLKIQRTQQEDSAVYLCASSPGTGWNTQYFGPGTRLTVL.

This chain links TRBV14 with TRBJ2-1; TRBD1 matches at 7 bases. The germline V gene has CDR1 SGHDN and CDR2 FVKESK. The J segment lost 7 bases and the V segment lost 3 bases, leaving 6 bases of the junction unmatched. The CDR3 is made up of 14 amino acids. This chain's CDR3 is CASSHYRGRNEQFF. The CDR3 DNA reads as TGTGCCAGCAGCCATTACAGGGGAAGGAATGAGCAGTTCTTC.

This clone appeared a few times. The chain employs TRBV19 and TRBJ2-5, with 7 bases identical to TRBD1. Unmatched junction bases numbered 6, after V lost 7 bases and J lost 4 bases. Germline V CDR1 and CDR2: LNHDA, SQIVND (reference sequence). This CDR3 is built from 13 residues. This CDR3 is CASNRDSGETQYF. The CDR3 DNA reads TGTGCCAGTAATCGGGACAGTGGAGAGACCCAGTACTTC.

V gene TRBV2 combines with J gene TRBJ2-3; no firm D call. The CDR3 is made up of 15 amino acids. The germline gives CDR1 SNHLY, CDR2 FYNNEI. Between the trimmed V and J ends, which lost 7 bases and 0 bases, there was a span of 14 bases. The CDR3: CASNNVQSSTDTQYF. The CDR3 DNA sequence: TGTGCCAGCAACAATGTACAGTCAAGCACAGATACGCAGTATTTT. The whole variable domain, filled in from reference TRBV2 and TRBJ2-3, reads EPEVTQTPSHQVTQMGQEVILRCVPISNHLYFYWYRQILGQKVEFLVSFYNNEISEKSEIFDDQFSVERPDGSNFTLKIRSTKLEDSAMYFCASNNVQSSTDTQYFGPGTRLTVL.

This clone was counted between two and nine times. Other DNA sequences from this sample encode an identical CDR3 as well. This CDR3 reads CASSEGSSYEQYF. The CDR3 DNA reads as TGCGCCAGCAGCGAGGGGAGCTCCTACGAGCAGTACTTC. The chain recombines TRBV5-1 with TRBJ2-7; D tentatively reads TRBD1 or TRBD2 (5 bases each). Trimming took 4 bases from V and 0 from J, leaving 8 bases between them. The CDR3 loop spans 13 amino acids. Germline assignment: CDR1 SGHRS and CDR2 YFSETQ. Combining the CDR3 with reference TRBV5-1 and TRBJ2-7 gives the whole variable domain KAGVTQTPRYLIKTRGQQVTLSCSPISGHRSVSWYQQTPGQGLQFLFEYFSETQRNKGNFPGRFSGRQFSNSRSEMNVSTLELGDSALYLCASSEGSSYEQYFGPGTRLTVT.

V is TRBV6-5 and J is TRBJ1-1; no reliable D call. Germline lookup yields CDR1 MNHEY and CDR2 SVGAGI. V was shortened by 0 bases and J by 6 bases, with 8 bases between the two germline ends. The length of the CDR3 is 13 residues. CDR3 region: CASSYSGFPEAFF. The DNA of the CDR3 is TGTGCCAGCAGTTACTCAGGGTTTCCTGAAGCTTTCTTT.

The V and J genes are TRBV27 and TRBJ1-6, with a tentative D call TRBD1 (6 bases). Germline V CDR1 and CDR2: MNHEY, SMNVEV (reference sequence). Trimming removed 8 bases at V and 10 bases at J, with 18 bases between. The CDR3 loop spans 14 amino acids. CDR3 protein: CASSYGRGVSPLHF. As DNA, the CDR3 is TGTGCCAGCTCTTACGGCAGGGGTGTCTCACCCCTCCACTTT.

The chain combines TRBV6-5 with TRBJ1-2; D unresolved. CDR1 and CDR2 from the germline V gene are MNHEY and SVGAGI. V lost 0 bases to trimming and J lost 4 bases, with 9 bases between them. The CDR3 consists of 14 residues. The CDR3: CASSYSEKTYGYTF. The DNA of the CDR3 is TGTGCCAGCAGTTACTCTGAGAAGACCTATGGCTACACCTTC.

In its sample, this clone was seen a few times. The rearrangement links TRBV5-6 to TRBJ2-5; D gene unclear. The CDR3 is made up of 17 amino acids. V lost 7 bases to trimming and J lost 5 bases, with 27 bases between them. CDR1 SGHDT and CDR2 YYEEEE come from the germline V gene. CDR3 in amino acids: CASSFPSLGLLGETQYF. The CDR3 nucleotides are TGTGCCAGCTCATTTCCATCTCTGGGCCTCCTTGGCGAGACCCAGTACTTC.

This rearrangement joins TRBV30 to TRBJ2-1, with 9 bases that match TRBD1. Germline V CDR1 and CDR2: GTSNPN, SVGIG (reference sequence). This CDR3 comprises 16 residues. Losses at the gene ends were 3 bases for V and 1 base for J; bases not matched to a gene: 7. The CDR3 protein is CAWSTRDRESYNEQFF. CDR3 DNA sequence: TGTGCCTGGAGCACCCGGGACAGGGAATCCTACAATGAGCAGTTCTTC.

A remark on this clone: Other DNA sequences in the same sample also yield this CDR3. The chain recombines TRBV25-1 with TRBJ2-7; no firm D call. The V end was cut by 2 bases, the J end by 3 bases, with 2 bases between. CDR3 length: 11 residues. The germline CDR1 and CDR2 sequences are MGHDK and SYGVNS. CDR3 protein: CASSEIYEQYF. CDR3 nucleotide sequence: TGTGCCAGCAGTGAAATCTACGAGCAGTACTTC.